One TCR beta chain is described in this entry. What it recognizes is unknown. Indicated time point: 2014-2015 season, pre-vaccination. Donors with HIV/AIDS, active malignancy, immunomodulators or active illness were excluded. This specimen belongs to a study of follicular helper T cells after annual influenza vaccination. Background on the study: Some donors were sampled over the 2013-2014, 2014-2015 and 2015-2016 vaccinations.

Whole-study results and caveats: Change in circulating plasmablasts correlated with ICOS+CD38+ cTfh clonality change. Undersampling of larger non-cTfh compartments could not be excluded.

Germline-derived CDR1 and CDR2 are SGHDT and YYEEEE. The CDR3 has 16 residues. The V gene lost 0 bases and the J gene lost 2 bases, with 11 bases spanning the gap. The table came from immunoSEQ multiplex PCR; TCRdb's copy has only in-frame clones and leaves some out. The sample has some 15,000 clones; 84% are singletons. This TCR derives from an adult who received the influenza vaccine. The sample was CXCR5- memory CD4+ T cells sorted from blood, taken on the day of influenza vaccination. The chain uses TRBV5-6 and TRBJ1-4, with D possibly being TRBD1 (6 bases). This chain's CDR3 is CASSLGPGVTNEKLFF. The CDR3 DNA reads as TGTGCCAGCAGCTTGGGACCAGGGGTGACTAATGAAAAACTGTTTTTT.